The clone carrying this T cell receptor beta chain occurred a few times. As yet, its antigen is unknown. Quantitative 5'-RACE was performed with molecular barcodes, and it yielded the TCR beta libraries. TCRdb reprocessed the 5' RACE reads with MiXCR, giving one entry per CDR3 protein. Of a few hundred thousand distinct CDR3 sequences in the sample, 20% to 25% were seen once. This specimen comes from a study of CD8 T cells in ankylosing spondylitis. Whole-study findings and limits: Seven or eight highly homologous variants made up a TCR beta motif, and this motif appeared characteristic of ankylosing spondylitis blood. Previous work reported some of these motif variants in the synovial fluid and blood of reactive arthritis. Matched synovial fluid from ankylosing spondylitis patients was reported to be enriched for disease-linked clones.

The sequenced material came from blood, either unsorted or a sorted T cell fraction (not recorded which). This clonotype was sampled from a male donor with ankylosing spondylitis.

The CDR3 loop reads CAISESGETTEAFF. CDR3 sequence (DNA): TGTGCCATCAGTGAGTCCGGGGAGACCACTGAAGCTTTCTTT. The genes are TRBV10-3 and TRBJ1-1; D ambiguous. The length of the CDR3 is 14 residues. The V end lost 0 bases, the J end lost 4 bases, and 9 bases lay between the germline ends. Germline CDR1 ENHRY, CDR2 SYGVKD.